This T cell receptor (beta chain) came from a study of cytomegalovirus exposure and HLA in healthy donors. Study as a whole: The same platform was used for the roughly 130 validation repertoires and the roughly 600 first-cohort repertoires, a later analysis reported.

Separate from the roughly 700-subject first cohort was the approximately 120-subject validation cohort, to which the donors belonged. This CDR3 is 14 amino acids long. The trim removed 3 bases at V and 3 bases at J, leaving 4 bases unmatched. Per germline, CDR1 SNHLY and CDR2 FYNNEI. Study-level findings and limits: According to reports, the classifier identified cytomegalovirus status with high specificity and sensitivity. CMV antigen specificity was confirmed in vitro for a few CMV-associated chains.

With regard to this clone: Its antigen is not identified.

Using immunoSEQ multiplex PCR, the repertoire was profiled, and TCRdb retains in-frame clones only, with some absent. The sample has roughly 73,000 clones; nearly 95% are singletons. The sample comprised PBMCs. This chain joins TRBV2 and TRBJ2-7, with TRBD2 matching over 8 bases. The receptor was isolated from a man between 18 and 29 years old in good health and CMV-seropositive. The CDR3 nucleotides read TGTGCCAGCAGTGATTCGAGCGGGAGCTACGAGCAGTACTTC. Residues: CASSDSSGSYEQYF.